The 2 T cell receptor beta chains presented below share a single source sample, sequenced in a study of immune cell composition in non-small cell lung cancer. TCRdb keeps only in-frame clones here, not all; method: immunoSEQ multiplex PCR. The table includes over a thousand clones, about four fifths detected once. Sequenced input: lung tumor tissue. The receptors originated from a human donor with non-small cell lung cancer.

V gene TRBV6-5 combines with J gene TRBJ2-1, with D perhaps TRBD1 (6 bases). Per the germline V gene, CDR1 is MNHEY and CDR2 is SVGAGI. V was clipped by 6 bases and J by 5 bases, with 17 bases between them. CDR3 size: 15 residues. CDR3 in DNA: TGTGCCAGCAGGCCCCGCTACAGGGCCGACAATGAGCAGTTCTTC. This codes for CASRPRYRADNEQFF.

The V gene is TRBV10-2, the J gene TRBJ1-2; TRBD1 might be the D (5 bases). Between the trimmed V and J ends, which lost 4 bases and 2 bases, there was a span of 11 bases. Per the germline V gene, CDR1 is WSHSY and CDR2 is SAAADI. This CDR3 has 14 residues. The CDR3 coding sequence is TGCGCCAGCAGTGGGGGCACTTCCAACTATGGCTACACCTTC. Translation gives CASSGGTSNYGYTF.